This T cell receptor beta chain was captured by sequencing in a study of CD8 T cells in Susac syndrome. The study's findings and limits: In its TCR sequencing and HLA analysis, the study acknowledged that the number of individuals was relatively small.

A remark on this clonotype: Its antigen is as yet unknown.

When the RNA was reverse transcribed, random hexamers were used with an input of about 0.45 to 1 ug. Amplification of TCR beta CDR3 spanned 54 Vbeta and 13 Jbeta via immunoSEQ multiplex PCR. Each CDR3 protein gets one entry after TCRdb re-called the immunoSEQ multiplex PCR reads with MiXCR. The table records about 280,000 distinct CDR3 sequences, more than 75% of them present only once. Blood CD8+ and CD4+ T cells underwent high-throughput TCR beta sequencing. Control patients had untreated stable or active relapsing-remitting multiple sclerosis by revised McDonald criteria. The CDR3 totals 12 residues. CDR1 is SGHRS, CDR2 YFSETQ, per germline. V lost 7 bases to trimming and J lost 8 bases, with 15 bases between them.

This sequence originates from a human donor with multiple sclerosis. The sample comprised CD8+ T cells from PBMCs. The chain recombines TRBV5-1 with TRBJ1-2, with D unresolved. In nucleotides, the CDR3 is TGCGCCAGCTTAACACGGGAAGGCGGCTACACCTTC. Translating it yields CASLTREGGYTF. The entire variable domain, with the rest obtained from reference TRBV5-1 and TRBJ1-2, is as follows: KAGVTQTPRYLIKTRGQQVTLSCSPISGHRSVSWYQQTPGQGLQFLFEYFSETQRNKGNFPGRFSGRQFSNSRSEMNVSTLELGDSALYLCASLTREGGYTFGSGTRLTVV.